This TCR beta chain was identified in a study of cytotoxic CD8 clonotypes in ibrutinib-treated CLL. Study as a whole: The study included roughly 10 relapsed/refractory and more than 14 treatment-naive patients; approximately 17 had IGHV unmutated disease. Response samples came after a median around twelve months of treatment, range 6 to 36. Patients attained approximately 25 partial and 2 complete responses; at median approximately 68 months, around 15 remained remitted while 12 progressed.

The V end lost 3 bases, the J end lost 8 bases, and 7 bases lay between the germline ends. The CDR3 is 11 amino acids. CDR1 and CDR2 from the germline V gene are SGHTA and FQGNSA. The planned depth of sequencing spanned 1 in 200,000 to 1 in 1 million T cells. Here immunoSEQ multiplex PCR was the method, and the copy in TCRdb shows in-frame clones only, minus some. The sample lists fewer than 13,000 clones; 70% to 80% were seen once. This clone is labeled medium-sized. The source is a human donor with chronic lymphocytic leukemia. The chain has TRBV7-2 and TRBJ1-1, with D hard to call. This material consisted of PBMCs, taken at disease progression, from a patient treated with ibrutinib. CDR3 loop: CASSFGREAFF. The CDR3 nucleotides are TGTGCCAGCAGCTTCGGGAGAGAAGCTTTCTTT.